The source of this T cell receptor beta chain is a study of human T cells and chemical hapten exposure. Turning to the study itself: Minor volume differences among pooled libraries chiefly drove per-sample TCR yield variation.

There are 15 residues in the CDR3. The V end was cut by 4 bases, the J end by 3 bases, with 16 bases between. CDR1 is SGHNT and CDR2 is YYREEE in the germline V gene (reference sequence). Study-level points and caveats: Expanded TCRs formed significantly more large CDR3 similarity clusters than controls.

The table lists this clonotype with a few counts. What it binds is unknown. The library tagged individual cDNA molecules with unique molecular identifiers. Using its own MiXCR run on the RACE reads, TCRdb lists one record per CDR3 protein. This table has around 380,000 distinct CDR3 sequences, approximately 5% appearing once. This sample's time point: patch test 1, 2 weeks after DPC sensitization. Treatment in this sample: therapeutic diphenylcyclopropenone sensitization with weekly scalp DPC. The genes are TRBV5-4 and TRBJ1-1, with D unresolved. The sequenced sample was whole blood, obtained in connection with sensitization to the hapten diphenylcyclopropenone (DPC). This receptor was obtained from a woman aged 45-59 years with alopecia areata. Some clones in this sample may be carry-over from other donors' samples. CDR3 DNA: TGTGCCAGCAGCCAAGGCCCGGACGGACACACTGAAGCTTTCTTT. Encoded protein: CASSQGPDGHTEAFF.